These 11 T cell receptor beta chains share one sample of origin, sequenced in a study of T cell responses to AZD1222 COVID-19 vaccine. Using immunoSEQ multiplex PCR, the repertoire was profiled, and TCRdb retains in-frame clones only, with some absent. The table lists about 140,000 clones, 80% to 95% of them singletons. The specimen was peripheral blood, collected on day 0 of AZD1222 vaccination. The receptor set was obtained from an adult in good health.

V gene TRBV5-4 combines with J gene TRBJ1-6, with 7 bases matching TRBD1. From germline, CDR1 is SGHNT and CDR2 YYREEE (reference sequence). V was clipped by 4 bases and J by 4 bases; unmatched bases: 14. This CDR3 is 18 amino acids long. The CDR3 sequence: CASSRGQGVDRYNSPLHF. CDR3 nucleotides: TGTGCCAGCAGCCGCGGGCAGGGGGTGGATCGATATAATTCACCCCTCCACTTT.

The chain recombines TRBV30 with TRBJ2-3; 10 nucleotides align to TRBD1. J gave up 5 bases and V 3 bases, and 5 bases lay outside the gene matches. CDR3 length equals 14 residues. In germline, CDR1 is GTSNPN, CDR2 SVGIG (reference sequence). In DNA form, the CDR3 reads TGTGCCTGGAGCGACAGGGGGCTTAAAGATACGCAGTATTTT. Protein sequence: CAWSDRGLKDTQYF.

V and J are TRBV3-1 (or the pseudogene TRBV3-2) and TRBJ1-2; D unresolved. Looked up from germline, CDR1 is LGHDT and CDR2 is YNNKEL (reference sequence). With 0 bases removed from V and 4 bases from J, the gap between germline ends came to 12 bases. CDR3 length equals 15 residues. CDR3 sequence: CASSQDRGPSYGYTF. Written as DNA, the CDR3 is TGTGCCAGCAGCCAAGATCGGGGTCCCAGCTATGGCTACACCTTC.

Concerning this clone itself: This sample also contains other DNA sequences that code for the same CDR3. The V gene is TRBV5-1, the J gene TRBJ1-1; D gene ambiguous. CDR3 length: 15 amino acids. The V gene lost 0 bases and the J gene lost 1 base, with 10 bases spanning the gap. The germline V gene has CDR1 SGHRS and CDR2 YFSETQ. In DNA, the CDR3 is TGCGCCAGCAGCTTGGCCCCAGGTCCGAACACTGAAGCTTTCTTT. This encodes CASSLAPGPNTEAFF. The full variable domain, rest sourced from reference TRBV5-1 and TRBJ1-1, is KAGVTQTPRYLIKTRGQQVTLSCSPISGHRSVSWYQQTPGQGLQFLFEYFSETQRNKGNFPGRFSGRQFSNSRSEMNVSTLELGDSALYLCASSLAPGPNTEAFFGQGTRLTVV.

CDR3 bases: TGTGCCAGCAGTGATTCAGGGGGCATTTCACCCCTCCACTTT. Its translation is CASSDSGGISPLHF. The rearrangement uses TRBV25-1 and TRBJ1-6, with 8 bases fitting TRBD1. V shed 3 bases and J 9 bases; nucleotides not matched to a gene: 4. CDR3 length: 14 residues. The germline V gene encodes CDR1 MGHDK and CDR2 SYGVNS. The whole variable domain, remainder taken from reference TRBV25-1 and TRBJ1-6, is EADIYQTPRYLVIGTGKKITLECSQTMGHDKMYWYQQDPGMELHLIHYSYGVNSTEKGDLSSESTVSRIRTEHFPLTLESARPSHTSQYLCASSDSGGISPLHFGNGTRLTVT.

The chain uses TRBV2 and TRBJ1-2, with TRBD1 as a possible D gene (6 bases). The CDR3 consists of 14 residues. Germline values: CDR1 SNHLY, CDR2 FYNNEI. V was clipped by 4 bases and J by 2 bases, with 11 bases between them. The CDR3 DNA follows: TGTGCCAGCAGTGGCCTAACAGGGAACTATGGCTACACCTTC. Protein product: CASSGLTGNYGYTF.

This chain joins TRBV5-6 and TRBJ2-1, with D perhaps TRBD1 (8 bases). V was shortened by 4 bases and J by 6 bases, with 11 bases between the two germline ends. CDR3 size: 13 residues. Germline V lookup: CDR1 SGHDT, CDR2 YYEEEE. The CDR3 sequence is CASSHRGGNEQFF. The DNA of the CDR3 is TGTGCCAGCAGCCACAGGGGGGGCAATGAGCAGTTCTTC. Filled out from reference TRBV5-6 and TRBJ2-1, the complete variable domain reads DAGVTQSPTHLIKTRGQQVTLRCSPKSGHDTVSWYQQALGQGPQFIFQYYEEEERQRGNFPDRFSGHQFPNYSSELNVNALLLGDSALYLCASSHRGGNEQFFGPGTRLTVL.

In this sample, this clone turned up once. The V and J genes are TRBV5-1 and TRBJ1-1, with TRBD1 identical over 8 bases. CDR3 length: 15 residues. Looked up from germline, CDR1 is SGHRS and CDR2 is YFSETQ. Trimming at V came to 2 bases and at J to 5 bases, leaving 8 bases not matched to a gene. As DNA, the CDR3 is TGCGCCAGCAGCTTTCGACAGGGGCCGAAAACTGAAGCTTTCTTT. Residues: CASSFRQGPKTEAFF.

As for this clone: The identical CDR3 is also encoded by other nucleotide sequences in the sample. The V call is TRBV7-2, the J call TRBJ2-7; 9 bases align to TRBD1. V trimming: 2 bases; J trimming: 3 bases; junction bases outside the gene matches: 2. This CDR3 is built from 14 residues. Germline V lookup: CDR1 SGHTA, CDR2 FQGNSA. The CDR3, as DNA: TGTGCCAGCAGCTTACTGGGACAGGGCTACGAGCAGTACTTC. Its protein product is CASSLLGQGYEQYF.

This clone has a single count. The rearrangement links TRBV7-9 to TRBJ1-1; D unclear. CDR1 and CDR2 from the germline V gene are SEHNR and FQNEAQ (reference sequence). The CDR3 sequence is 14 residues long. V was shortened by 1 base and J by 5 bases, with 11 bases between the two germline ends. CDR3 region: CASSLGSGFTEAFF. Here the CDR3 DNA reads TGTGCCAGCAGCTTAGGTTCCGGGTTTACTGAAGCTTTCTTT.

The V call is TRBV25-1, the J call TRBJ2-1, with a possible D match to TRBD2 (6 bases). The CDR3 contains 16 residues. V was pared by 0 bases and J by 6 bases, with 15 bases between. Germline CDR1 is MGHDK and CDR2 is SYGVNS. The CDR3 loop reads CASSEYSGRKGNEQFF. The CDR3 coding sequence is TGTGCCAGCAGTGAATACTCCGGGAGAAAGGGCAATGAGCAGTTCTTC.